What follows is one TCR beta chain and its context. The target antigen is unknown. One end of the junction is discordant with germline, which a read error may explain. All patients were untreated before thyroid surgery. How the authors handled the data: The distant-metastasis classifier for papillary thyroid cancer was built from CDR3 differences across clinicopathological groups. TCRdb re-called the PCR reads with MiXCR. The V and J calls follow TCRdb's processing rather than the paper's. This sample has 14,000 or so clones, with about a quarter found just once. This entry is derived from a study of metastatic and nonmetastatic thyroid tumors. Study summary: Repertoires were compared across blood and tumor or nodule tissue from malignant and benign thyroid patients.

Study outcomes and limitations: TCR beta diversity was reportedly significantly higher in malignant thyroid tumors than benign nodules, in blood and tumor.

Sequencing was carried out using tumor tissue. This clonotype was obtained from a female donor with papillary thyroid cancer or a benign thyroid nodule (not recorded which). Some clones in this sample may be carry-over from other donors' samples.

The DNA of the CDR3 is TGCGCCAGCAGTCAAGATCCCGGGAACACCGGGGAGCTGTTTTTT. Protein: CASSQDPGNTGELFF. The rearrangement links TRBV4-3 to TRBJ2-2; D gene unclear. Germline V gene lookup returns CDR1 LGHNA and CDR2 YSLEER. This CDR3 has 15 residues.